These 26 T cell receptor beta chains share one sample of origin, sequenced in a study of blood T cell repertoires in COVID-19. Assay used: immunoSEQ multiplex PCR; TCRdb lists only in-frame clones, some missing. The repertoire holds 200,000 or so clones, roughly 80% seen once, with over 9.5% in the top ten. Sequencing was carried out using peripheral blood. The origin of the receptors is a woman older than 75 with COVID-19, enrolled during active disease.

The chain has TRBV7-3 and TRBJ1-2, with TRBD1 matching 10 bases. This CDR3 has 14 residues. Germline-derived CDR1 and CDR2 are SGHTA and FQGTGA. V trimming: 5 bases; J trimming: 9 bases; junction bases outside the gene matches: 9. The CDR3 spells CASSAGQGDFRYTF. Written as DNA, the CDR3 is TGTGCCAGCAGCGCAGGACAGGGGGATTTTCGCTACACCTTC.

The chain employs TRBV5-1 and TRBJ1-2; the match to TRBD1 covers 8 bases. From germline, CDR1 is SGHRS and CDR2 YFSETQ. The CDR3 is made up of 15 amino acids. Unmatched junction bases numbered 8, after V lost 0 bases and J lost 7 bases. The chain's CDR3 is CASSLAATGVGGYTF. CDR3 nucleotide sequence: TGCGCCAGCAGCTTGGCCGCGACAGGGGTGGGTGGCTACACCTTC.

V gene TRBV6-2 or TRBV6-3 combines with J gene TRBJ1-5; unclear D gene. The CDR3 has 15 amino acids. Germline lookup yields CDR1 MNHEY and CDR2 SVGEGT. V lost 5 bases and J 5 bases, leaving 16 bases between the germline ends. The DNA for the CDR3 is TGTGCCAGCAGTCACGAACCCGGGTCATATCAGCCCCAGCATTTT. Protein: CASSHEPGSYQPQHF.

The chain carries TRBV6-5 and TRBJ2-7; 11 bases are a match to TRBD1. The V gene's germline CDR1 is MNHEY and CDR2 SVGAGI. Losses at the gene ends were 5 bases for V and 4 bases for J; bases not matched to a gene: 4. The CDR3 has 14 residues. CDR3 nucleotides: TGTGCCAGCAGTAGGACAGGGGGCGTTTACGAGCAGTACGTC. Amino acid sequence: CASSRTGGVYEQYV.

V usage is TRBV6-2 or TRBV6-3 and J usage is TRBJ1-1; 11 nucleotides agree with TRBD1. Germline loops: CDR1 MNHEY, CDR2 SVGEGT. J gave up 0 bases and V 1 base, and 7 bases lay outside the gene matches. The CDR3 covers 18 residues. CDR3 residues: CASSYYLGQGGLNTEAFF. The CDR3, as DNA: TGTGCCAGCAGTTACTATTTGGGACAGGGGGGTCTGAACACTGAAGCTTTCTTT.

The chain carries TRBV14 and TRBJ2-5, with 8 bases fitting TRBD1. Germline V gene sequence: CDR1 SGHDN, CDR2 FVKESK. CDR3 length: 16 amino acids. Trimming cost V 2 bases and J 2 bases; bases outside gene matches: 7. CDR3 sequence: CASSQSGRTGQETQYF. In DNA form, the CDR3 reads TGTGCCAGCAGCCAATCGGGCCGGACAGGGCAAGAGACCCAGTACTTC.

The chain combines TRBV10-3 with TRBJ2-2; TRBD1 might be the D (6 bases). The CDR3 is made up of 14 amino acids. CDR1 and CDR2 from the germline V gene are ENHRY and SYGVKD. V was pared by 6 bases and J by 5 bases, with 13 bases between. CDR3 coding DNA: TGTGCCATCAGGGGGGCACGGGGAACCGGGGAGCTGTTTTTT. Amino acids: CAIRGARGTGELFF.

Details on this clone: One junction end does not reproduce the germline sequence, and a read error may be involved. The J gene is TRBJ1-2, the V gene TRBV18; D gene uncertain. The CDR3 contains 13 residues. Germline-derived CDR1 and CDR2 are KGHSH and LQKENI. The CDR3 loop reads CASSPLANYGYTF. In nucleotides, the CDR3 is TGTGCCAGCTCTCCACTAGCTAACTATGGCTACACCTTC.

The J gene is TRBJ2-5, the V gene TRBV11-3, with 7 bases matching TRBD2. Germline CDR1 reads SGHNT; CDR2 reads YENEEA. The V and J ends lost 1 base and 4 bases, in that order; junction bases with no gene match: 9. The CDR3 is 16 amino acids. CDR3 DNA: TGTGCCAGCAGCTTAGTTTTGGGGGGGATTGGAGAGACCCAGTACTTC. Translation gives CASSLVLGGIGETQYF.

The V call is TRBV5-1, the J call TRBJ2-5; tentatively, D is TRBD2 (7 bases). The V and J ends lost 4 bases and 5 bases respectively, with 12 bases between them. The CDR3 loop spans 13 amino acids. CDR1 is SGHRS and CDR2 is YFSETQ in the germline V gene. CDR3 loop: CASSLGGGETQYF. The CDR3 region has the DNA TGCGCCAGCAGCCTAGGGGGGGGTGAGACCCAGTACTTC. The full variable domain, in which reference TRBV5-1 and TRBJ2-5 provide the parts outside the CDR3, is KAGVTQTPRYLIKTRGQQVTLSCSPISGHRSVSWYQQTPGQGLQFLFEYFSETQRNKGNFPGRFSGRQFSNSRSEMNVSTLELGDSALYLCASSLGGGETQYFGPGTRLLVL.

CDR3 nucleotide sequence: TGTGCCAGCAGCTTTGGGACAGGCCGGGAAAAACTGTTTTTT. This gives the protein CASSFGTGREKLFF. The gene calls are TRBV7-2 and TRBJ1-4, with TRBD1 identical over 8 bases. In germline, CDR1 is SGHTA, CDR2 FQGNSA. J was trimmed by 8 bases and V by 3 bases; bases with no gene match: 5. The CDR3 runs to 14 residues.

The J gene is TRBJ1-2, the V gene TRBV6-5, with a weak D call TRBD1 (5 bases). Germline-derived CDR1 and CDR2 are MNHEY and SVGAGI. V shed 6 bases and J shed 4 bases, with 15 bases lying between them. CDR3 length equals 14 residues. The CDR3 DNA is TGTGCCAGCAGAAAACAACAGGATTTCTATGGCTACACCTTC. Protein product: CASRKQQDFYGYTF.

The gene calls are TRBV18 and TRBJ2-3; tentatively, D is TRBD2 (6 bases). Germline values: CDR1 KGHSH, CDR2 LQKENI. V was shortened by 3 bases and J by 4 bases, with 14 bases between the two germline ends. The CDR3 consists of 15 residues. CDR3 nucleotides: TGTGCCAGCTCACCCGGTGCGGGGTCTGCAGATACGCAGTATTTT. Its protein is CASSPGAGSADTQYF.

The chain couples TRBV7-2 to TRBJ2-2, with TRBD2 matching over 9 bases. The CDR3 is made up of 15 amino acids. The germline gives CDR1 SGHTA, CDR2 FQGNSA. With 4 bases clipped from V and 6 bases from J, the junction kept 6 bases outside the gene matches. The CDR3 coding sequence is TGTGCCAGCAGCTCGGGACTAGCTTATTCCGGGGAGCTGTTTTTT. Protein product: CASSSGLAYSGELFF.

This clone was recorded a few times. J is TRBJ1-1 and V is TRBV18; 8 nucleotides match TRBD1. This CDR3 region has 15 residues. J gave up 5 bases and V 5 bases, and 10 bases lay outside the gene matches. Germline lookup yields CDR1 KGHSH and CDR2 LQKENI. The CDR3 spells CASSISTGGWTEAFF. The CDR3 nucleotides read TGTGCCAGCTCAATTTCCACAGGGGGTTGGACTGAAGCTTTCTTT.

This clone came up once. This chain links TRBV6-6 with TRBJ1-4; 8 nucleotides agree with TRBD1. Germline V CDR1 and CDR2: MNHNY, SVGAGI (reference sequence). V lost 6 bases to trimming and J lost 7 bases; unmatched junction nucleotides: 7. This CDR3 has 14 amino acids. This CDR3 is CASSSGGRSEKLFF. The CDR3 DNA follows: TGTGCCAGCAGCTCAGGGGGCAGAAGTGAAAAACTGTTTTTT.

V and J are TRBV5-6 and TRBJ2-5, with TRBD2 matching over 12 bases. CDR3 length: 17 amino acids. With V trimmed by 1 base and J by 1 base, 5 bases remained unmatched. Germline V CDR1 and CDR2: SGHDT, YYEEEE. CDR3 protein: CASSLPSSGGVQETQYF. In nucleotides, the CDR3 is TGTGCCAGCAGCTTGCCATCTAGCGGGGGGGTCCAAGAGACCCAGTACTTC.

This clone came up a few times. The chain combines TRBV21-1 with TRBJ2-7; the tabulated D call, TRBD2, remains unverified against the DNA. TRBV21-1 is annotated as a pseudogene. The length of the CDR3 is 13 residues. CDR3 sequence: CALAGVESYEQYF. The CDR3 DNA is TGTGCCCTAGCCGGGGTAGAGTCCTACGAGCAGTACTTC.

A remark on this clone: The same CDR3 also results from other DNA sequences found in this sample. The rearrangement uses TRBV5-4 and TRBJ2-3; D might be TRBD2 (5 bases). With 1 base removed from V and 0 bases from J, the gap between germline ends came to 12 bases. This CDR3 is built from 16 residues. The germline V gene has CDR1 SGHNT and CDR2 YYREEE (reference sequence). CDR3 bases: TGTGCCAGCAGCTTGAGGCTAGCAGCTAGCACAGATACGCAGTATTTT. This translates into CASSLRLAASTDTQYF.

The J gene is TRBJ1-5, the V gene TRBV7-9, with a tentative D call TRBD1 (5 bases). Germline V gene data show CDR1 as SEHNR and CDR2 as FQNEAQ (reference sequence). The length of the CDR3 is 13 residues. Trimming left V 6 bases short and J 4 bases short, with 10 bases between. CDR3 loop: CASRGEENQPQHF. The CDR3 bases are TGTGCCAGCAGGGGGGAGGAAAATCAGCCCCAGCATTTT.

The chain links TRBV18 to TRBJ2-1; a weak D match, TRBD2 (5 bases). Germline V gene data show CDR1 as KGHSH and CDR2 as LQKENI. Trimming took 2 bases from V and 10 from J, leaving 9 bases between them. The CDR3 runs 12 residues. The CDR3 region is CASSPGPSEQFF. In nucleotides, the CDR3 is TGTGCCAGCTCACCAGGCCCTAGCGAGCAGTTCTTC.

The chain uses TRBV6-6 and TRBJ1-1, with 8 bases aligning to TRBD1. Germline loops: CDR1 MNHNY, CDR2 SVGAGI (reference sequence). Losses at the gene ends were 5 bases for V and 1 base for J; bases not matched to a gene: 3. This CDR3 has 14 residues. The CDR3 DNA reads as TGTGCCAGCAGTGACAGGGGACCGAACACTGAAGCTTTCTTT. Amino acids: CASSDRGPNTEAFF.

In its sample, this clone was seen a few times. This chain connects TRBV27 to TRBJ2-5; D might be TRBD2 (5 bases). V was pared by 5 bases and J by 7 bases, with 17 bases between. CDR3 length equals 14 residues. In germline, CDR1 is MNHEY, CDR2 SMNVEV (reference sequence). CDR3 in DNA: TGTGCCAGCAGTATGTTGGACCCCCGGGGGACCCAGTACTTC. Translation gives CASSMLDPRGTQYF.

The rearrangement links TRBV19 to TRBJ1-5, with 9 bases lining up with TRBD1. V shed 9 bases, J shed 3 bases, and the junction held 6 bases outside the gene matches. The CDR3 consists of 14 residues. Germline lookup yields CDR1 LNHDA and CDR2 SQIVND (reference sequence). The DNA for the CDR3 is TGTGCCAGCCAAAGGGACAGGGTCAATCAGCCCCAGCATTTT. Protein sequence: CASQRDRVNQPQHF.

The gene calls are TRBV7-2 and TRBJ2-7, with 7 bases fitting TRBD2. Germline V gene sequence: CDR1 SGHTA, CDR2 FQGNSA. This CDR3 spans 15 amino acids. V lost 3 bases to trimming and J lost 0 bases; unmatched junction nucleotides: 5. The CDR3 coding sequence is TGTGCCAGCAGCTTCAGAGCGGGGTCCTCCTACGAGCAGTACTTC. This translates into CASSFRAGSSYEQYF.

The V and J genes are TRBV14 and TRBJ2-2; D is undetermined. Per germline, CDR1 SGHDN and CDR2 FVKESK. CDR3 length: 14 amino acids. Trimming removed 1 base at V and 1 base at J, with 4 bases between. The CDR3 loop reads CASSQVRNTGELFF. In nucleotides, the CDR3 is TGTGCCAGCAGCCAAGTCAGGAACACCGGGGAGCTGTTTTTT. Drawing the rest from reference TRBV14 and TRBJ2-2, the complete variable domain is EAGVTQFPSHSVIEKGQTVTLRCDPISGHDNLYWYRRVMGKEIKFLLHFVKESKQDESGMPNNRFLAERTGGTYSTLKVQPAELEDSGVYFCASSQVRNTGELFFGEGSRLTVL.